This T cell receptor beta chain emerged from a study of blood T cell repertoires in COVID-19 (dated by TCRdb to about 2020). Study-level background: The collaborator samples originated in the United States, Italy and Spain and spanned the acute and convalescent phases of COVID-19. The material from the prospective study consisted of cDNA or gDNA derived from T cells, B-cell-depleted T cells, or PBMCs. Subjects who had been exposed to COVID-19, were actively infected with it, or had recovered from it provided the deeply sampled blood TCRbeta repertoires that made up the dataset. The repertoires were released in a freely available public database meant as a resource for research on the immune response to SARS-CoV-2. Samples came from the ongoing ImmuneRACE study (first 160 participants) plus 1,254 subjects from 6 global collaborators. Nearly every sample came with metadata listing a de-identified subject ID, COVID-19 status, age in years and sex. Where available, HLA class I and class II types were taken from metadata supplied by the sample provider and were not determined by assay-based typing. The research as a whole found: Clinical and demographic metadata were provided uncurated, with the amount varying by source and participant.

A second Seattle source provided samples from volunteer blood donors who had recovered from COVID-19. Whole blood was collected in K2EDTA tubes by collaborating institutions according to the institutions' own protocols. Collaborator samples were shipped for TCRbeta analysis as frozen whole blood, isolated PBMCs, or DNA extracted from either sample type. As regards this clone: This receptor's antigen is unknown. One end of the junction does not line up with germline, which may come from a read error.

TCRbeta CDR3 regions were amplified from genomic DNA using the immunoSEQ Assay, a bias-controlled multiplex PCR. As for how the authors treated the data: Within the assay, amplification of reference gene primers was used to estimate how many nucleated cells each sample contained. To quantify the absolute abundance of each unique TCRbeta CDR3 rearrangement, sequence reads were collapsed and filtered. For each sample, productive Simpson clonality was calculated as the square root of Simpson's diversity index over productive rearrangements. In TCRdb, the immuneACCESS table is reduced to in-frame sequences with V and J assigned. These tables do not hold every clone; where another copy was compared, an unresolved V gene accounts for under half, and the others remain unexplained. V and J calls and clone size are given by that table; D and trimming were obtained from the DNA. The sample has a few hundred thousand clones on record, around nine tenths of them singletons. The ten largest clonotypes hold less than 1% of the sample.

The sequencing input was peripheral blood. This sequence originates from a woman aged 35 to 49 who had recovered from COVID-19.

The CDR3 loop reads CASSMRGLLNEQFF. The DNA sequence follows: TGTGCCAGCAGTATGCGGGGACTACTCAATGAGCAGTTCTTC. The chain is assembled from TRBV19 and TRBJ2-1, with 7 junctional bases fitting TRBD2. The CDR3, from cysteine to phenylalanine, totals 14 residues. The kept DNA is CDR3 alone, 42 bases in frame from the first base. Taken from the germline V gene (reference sequence), the CDR1 and CDR2 loops are LNHDA and SQIVND.